This T cell receptor beta chain was recovered during a study of blood T cell repertoires in COVID-19. The overall study: Sites in the United States, Italy and Spain provided acute and convalescent COVID-19 samples. The analysed material was cDNA or gDNA that came from T cells, B-cell-depleted T cells, or PBMCs.

The CDR3 sequence is 13 residues long. After removal of 4 bases from V and 7 bases from J, the junction contained 4 bases not matched to a gene. The germline V gene has CDR1 SGHRS and CDR2 YFSETQ. Original analysis: Cell counts per sample came from amplifying reference gene primers. Measured with immunoSEQ multiplex PCR; TCRdb has only the in-frame clones, and not every one. V, J and clone size were drawn from that table, and D and trimming were deduced from the DNA. The sample lists about 250,000 clones, about 82% occurring once. Enrolment of Seattle patients took place during active infection, and they were followed longitudinally.

The TCR originated in a man aged 45-65 years with COVID-19, enrolled during active disease. The gene calls are TRBV5-1 and TRBJ2-3; 9 positions match TRBD2. Sequencing was carried out using peripheral blood. The CDR3 sequence: CASSLGLANTQYF. The DNA for the CDR3 is TGCGCCAGCAGCCTCGGACTAGCGAATACGCAGTATTTT.